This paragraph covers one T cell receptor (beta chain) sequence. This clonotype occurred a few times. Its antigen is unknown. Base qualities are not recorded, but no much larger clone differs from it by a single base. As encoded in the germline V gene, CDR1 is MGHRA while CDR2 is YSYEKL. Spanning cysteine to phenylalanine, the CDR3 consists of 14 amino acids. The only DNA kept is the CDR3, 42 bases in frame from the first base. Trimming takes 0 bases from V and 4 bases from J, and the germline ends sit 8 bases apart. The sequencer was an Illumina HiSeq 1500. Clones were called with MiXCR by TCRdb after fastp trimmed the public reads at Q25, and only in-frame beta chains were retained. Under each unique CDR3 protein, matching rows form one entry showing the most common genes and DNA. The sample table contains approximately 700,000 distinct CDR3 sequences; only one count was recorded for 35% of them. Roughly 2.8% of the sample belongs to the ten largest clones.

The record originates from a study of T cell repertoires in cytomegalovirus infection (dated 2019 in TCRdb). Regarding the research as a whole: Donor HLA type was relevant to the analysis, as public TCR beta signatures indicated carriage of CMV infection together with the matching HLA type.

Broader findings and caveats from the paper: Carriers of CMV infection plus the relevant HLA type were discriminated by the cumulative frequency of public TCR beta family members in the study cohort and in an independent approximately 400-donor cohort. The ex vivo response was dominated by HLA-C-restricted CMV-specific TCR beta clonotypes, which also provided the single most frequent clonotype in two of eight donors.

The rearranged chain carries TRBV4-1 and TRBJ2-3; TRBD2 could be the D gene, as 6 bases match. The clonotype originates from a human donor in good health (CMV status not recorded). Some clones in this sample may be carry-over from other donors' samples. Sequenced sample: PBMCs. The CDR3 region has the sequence CASSQDGDSDTQYF. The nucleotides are TGCGCCAGCAGCCAAGACGGGGACTCAGATACGCAGTATTTT.